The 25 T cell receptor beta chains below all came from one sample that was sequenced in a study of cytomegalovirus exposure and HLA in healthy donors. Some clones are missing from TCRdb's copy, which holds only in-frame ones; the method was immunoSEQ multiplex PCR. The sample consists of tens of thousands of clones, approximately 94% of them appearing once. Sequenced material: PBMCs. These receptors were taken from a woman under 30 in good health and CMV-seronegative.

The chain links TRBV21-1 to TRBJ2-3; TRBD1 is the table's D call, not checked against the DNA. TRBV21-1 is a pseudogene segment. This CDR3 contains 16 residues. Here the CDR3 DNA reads TGTGCCAGCAGCAAAGAAGGACAGGGGGCATCTGATACGCAGTATTTT. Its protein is CASSKEGQGASDTQYF.

This chain's CDR3 is CASSGLSVQPQHF. CDR3 in DNA: TGTGCCAGCAGTGGACTAAGTGTTCAGCCCCAGCATTTT. This sequence joins TRBV6-1 and TRBJ1-5; D uncertain. In germline, CDR1 is MNHNS, CDR2 SASEGT. V was cut by 4 bases and J by 6 bases, with 10 bases left in between. The CDR3 totals 13 residues.

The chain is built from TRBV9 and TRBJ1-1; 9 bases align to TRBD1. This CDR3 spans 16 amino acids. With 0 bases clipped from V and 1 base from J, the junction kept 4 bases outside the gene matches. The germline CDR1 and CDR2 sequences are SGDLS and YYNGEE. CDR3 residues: CASSVDRGPRNTEAFF. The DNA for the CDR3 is TGTGCCAGCAGCGTAGACAGGGGGCCCCGGAACACTGAAGCTTTCTTT.

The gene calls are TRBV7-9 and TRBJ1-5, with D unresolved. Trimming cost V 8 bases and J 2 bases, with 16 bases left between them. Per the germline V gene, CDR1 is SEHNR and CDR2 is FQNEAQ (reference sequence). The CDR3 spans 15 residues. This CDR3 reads CASQTSGVGNQPQHF. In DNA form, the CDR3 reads TGTGCCAGCCAAACGTCCGGGGTAGGCAATCAGCCCCAGCATTTT.

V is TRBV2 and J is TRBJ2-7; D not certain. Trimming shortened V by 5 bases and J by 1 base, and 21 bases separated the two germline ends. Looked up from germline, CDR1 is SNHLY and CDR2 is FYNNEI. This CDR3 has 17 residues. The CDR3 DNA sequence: TGTGCCAGCAGTTTATCCCTCGGGTGGTCCAGTTCCTACGAGCAGTACTTC. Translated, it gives CASSLSLGWSSSYEQYF.

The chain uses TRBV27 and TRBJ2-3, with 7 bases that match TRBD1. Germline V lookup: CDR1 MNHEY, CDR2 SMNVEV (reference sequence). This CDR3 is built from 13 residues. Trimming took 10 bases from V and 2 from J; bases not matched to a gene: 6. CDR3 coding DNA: TGTGCCATCATGGACAGGTACACAGATACGCAGTATTTT. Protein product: CAIMDRYTDTQYF.

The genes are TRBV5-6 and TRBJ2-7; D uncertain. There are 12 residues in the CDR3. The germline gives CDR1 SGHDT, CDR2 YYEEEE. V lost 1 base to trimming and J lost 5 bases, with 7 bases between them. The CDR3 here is CASSLSSHEQYF. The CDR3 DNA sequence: TGTGCCAGCAGCTTGAGTAGCCACGAGCAGTACTTC.

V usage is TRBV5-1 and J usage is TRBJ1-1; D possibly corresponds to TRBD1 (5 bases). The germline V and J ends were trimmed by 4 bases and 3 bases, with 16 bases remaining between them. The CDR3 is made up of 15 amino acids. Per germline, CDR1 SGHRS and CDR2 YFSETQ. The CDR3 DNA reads TGCGCCAGCAGCCCCGGGACTACGGATTACACTGAAGCTTTCTTT. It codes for CASSPGTTDYTEAFF.

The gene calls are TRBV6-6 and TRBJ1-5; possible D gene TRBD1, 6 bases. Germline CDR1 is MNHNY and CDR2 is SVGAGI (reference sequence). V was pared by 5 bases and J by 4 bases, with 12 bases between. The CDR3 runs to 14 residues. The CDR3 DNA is TGTGCCAGCAGTCCTACAGGGTTGAATCAGCCCCAGCATTTT. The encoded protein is CASSPTGLNQPQHF.

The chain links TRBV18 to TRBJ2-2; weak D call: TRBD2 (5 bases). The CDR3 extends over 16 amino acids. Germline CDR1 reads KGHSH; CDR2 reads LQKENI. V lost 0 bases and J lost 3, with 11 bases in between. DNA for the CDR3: TGTGCCAGCTCACCACCGTCCGCCGGGGACACCGGGGAGCTGTTTTTT. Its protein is CASSPPSAGDTGELFF. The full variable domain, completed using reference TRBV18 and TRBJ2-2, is NAGVMQNPRHLVRRRGQEARLRCSPMKGHSHVYWYRQLPEEGLKFMVYLQKENIIDESGMPKERFSAEFPKEGPSILRIQQVVRGDSAAYFCASSPPSAGDTGELFFGEGSRLTVL.

Here the CDR3 DNA reads TGTGCCAGCAGCGTACGGGGCGGGGATAGTGAAAAACTGTTTTTT. This sequence encodes CASSVRGGDSEKLFF. The V gene is TRBV9, the J gene TRBJ1-4, with D possibly TRBD1 on 5 matching bases. V lost 1 base and J 7 bases, leaving 14 bases between the germline ends. Germline V lookup: CDR1 SGDLS, CDR2 YYNGEE. This CDR3 has 15 amino acids. The complete variable domain, with remaining parts taken from reference TRBV9 and TRBJ1-4, reads DSGVTQTPKHLITATGQRVTLRCSPRSGDLSVYWYQQSLDQGLQFLIQYYNGEERAKGNILERFSAQQFPDLHSELNLSSLELGDSALYFCASSVRGGDSEKLFFGSGTQLSVL.

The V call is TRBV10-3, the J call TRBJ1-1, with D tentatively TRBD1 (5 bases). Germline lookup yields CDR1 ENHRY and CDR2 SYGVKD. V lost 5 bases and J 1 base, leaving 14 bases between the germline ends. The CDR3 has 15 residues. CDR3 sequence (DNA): TGTGCCATCAGTTTAGGGGCGGTGGGGAACACTGAAGCTTTCTTT. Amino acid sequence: CAISLGAVGNTEAFF.

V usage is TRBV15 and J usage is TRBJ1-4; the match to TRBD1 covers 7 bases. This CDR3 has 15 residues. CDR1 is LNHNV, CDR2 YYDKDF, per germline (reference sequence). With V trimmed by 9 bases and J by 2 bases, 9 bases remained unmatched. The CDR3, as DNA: TGTGCCACGACAGGGTGGGGTAGCACTAATGAAAAACTGTTTTTT. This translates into CATTGWGSTNEKLFF.

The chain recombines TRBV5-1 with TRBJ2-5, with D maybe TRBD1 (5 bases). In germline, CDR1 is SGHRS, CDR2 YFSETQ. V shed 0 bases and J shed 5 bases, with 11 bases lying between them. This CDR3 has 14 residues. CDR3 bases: TGCGCCAGCAGCTTGGTGGGGCGGCTGGAGACCCAGTACTTC. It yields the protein CASSLVGRLETQYF.

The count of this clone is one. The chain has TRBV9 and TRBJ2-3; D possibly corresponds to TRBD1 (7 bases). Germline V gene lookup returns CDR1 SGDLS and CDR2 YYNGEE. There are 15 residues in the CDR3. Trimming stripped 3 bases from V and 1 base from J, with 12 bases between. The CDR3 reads CASSADREGTDTQYF. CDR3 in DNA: TGTGCCAGCAGCGCCGACAGGGAGGGCACAGATACGCAGTATTTT.

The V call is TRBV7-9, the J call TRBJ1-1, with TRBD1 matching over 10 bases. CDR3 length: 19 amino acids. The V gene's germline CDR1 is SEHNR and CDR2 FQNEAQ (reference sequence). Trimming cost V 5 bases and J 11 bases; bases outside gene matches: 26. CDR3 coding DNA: TGTGCCAGCAGCGAGGGGCAAAGACAGGGGGCGACGGTATTGTTTCAGGCTTTCTTT. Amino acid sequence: CASSEGQRQGATVLFQAFF.

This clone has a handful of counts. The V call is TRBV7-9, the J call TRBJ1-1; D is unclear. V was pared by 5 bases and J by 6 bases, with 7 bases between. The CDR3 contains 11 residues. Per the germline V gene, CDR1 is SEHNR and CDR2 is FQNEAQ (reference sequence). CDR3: CASSVLAEAFF. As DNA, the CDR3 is TGTGCCAGCAGCGTACTTGCTGAAGCTTTCTTT.

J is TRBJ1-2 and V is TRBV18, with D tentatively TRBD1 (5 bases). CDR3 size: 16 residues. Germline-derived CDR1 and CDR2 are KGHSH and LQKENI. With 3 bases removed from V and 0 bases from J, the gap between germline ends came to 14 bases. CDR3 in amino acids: CASSPLPGPPNYGYTF. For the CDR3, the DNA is TGTGCCAGCTCACCTCTCCCAGGGCCCCCTAACTATGGCTACACCTTC.

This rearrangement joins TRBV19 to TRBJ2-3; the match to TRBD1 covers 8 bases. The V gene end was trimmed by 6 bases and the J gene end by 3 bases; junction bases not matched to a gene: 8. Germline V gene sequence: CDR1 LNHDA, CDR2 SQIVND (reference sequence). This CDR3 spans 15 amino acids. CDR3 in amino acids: CASSPQTGATDTQYF. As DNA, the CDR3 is TGTGCCAGTAGCCCCCAGACAGGGGCTACAGATACGCAGTATTTT.

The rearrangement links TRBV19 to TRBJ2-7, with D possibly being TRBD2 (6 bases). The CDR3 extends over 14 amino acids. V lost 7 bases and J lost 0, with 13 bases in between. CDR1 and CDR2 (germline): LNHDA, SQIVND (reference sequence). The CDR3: CASTNPGVSYEQYF. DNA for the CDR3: TGTGCCAGTACCAACCCGGGAGTCTCCTACGAGCAGTACTTC.

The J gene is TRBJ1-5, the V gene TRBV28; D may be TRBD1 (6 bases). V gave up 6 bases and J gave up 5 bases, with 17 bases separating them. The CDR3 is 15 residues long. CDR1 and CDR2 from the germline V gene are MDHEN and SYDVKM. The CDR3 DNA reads TGTGCCAGCAGGGCTCCGGGACATTCGTATCAGCCCCAGCATTTT. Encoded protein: CASRAPGHSYQPQHF.

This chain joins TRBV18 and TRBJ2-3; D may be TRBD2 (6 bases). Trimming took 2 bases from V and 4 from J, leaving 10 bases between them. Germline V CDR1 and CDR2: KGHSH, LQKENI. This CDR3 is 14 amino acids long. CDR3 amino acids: CASSPSGGSDTQYF. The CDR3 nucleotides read TGTGCCAGCTCACCAAGTGGGGGGTCAGATACGCAGTATTTT. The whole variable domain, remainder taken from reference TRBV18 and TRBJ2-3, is NAGVMQNPRHLVRRRGQEARLRCSPMKGHSHVYWYRQLPEEGLKFMVYLQKENIIDESGMPKERFSAEFPKEGPSILRIQQVVRGDSAAYFCASSPSGGSDTQYFGPGTRLTVL.

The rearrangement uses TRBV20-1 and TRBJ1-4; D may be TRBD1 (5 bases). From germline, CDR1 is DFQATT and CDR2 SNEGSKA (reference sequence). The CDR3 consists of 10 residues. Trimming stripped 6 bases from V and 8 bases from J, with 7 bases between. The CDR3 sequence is CSARAEKLFF. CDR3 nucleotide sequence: TGCAGTGCCAGGGCCGAAAAACTGTTTTTT.

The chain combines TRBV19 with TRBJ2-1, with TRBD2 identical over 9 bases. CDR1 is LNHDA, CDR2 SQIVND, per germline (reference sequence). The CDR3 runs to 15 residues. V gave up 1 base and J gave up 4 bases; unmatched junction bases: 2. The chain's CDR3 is CASSIASGVYNEQFF. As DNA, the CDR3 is TGTGCCAGTAGTATAGCTAGCGGGGTGTACAATGAGCAGTTCTTC.

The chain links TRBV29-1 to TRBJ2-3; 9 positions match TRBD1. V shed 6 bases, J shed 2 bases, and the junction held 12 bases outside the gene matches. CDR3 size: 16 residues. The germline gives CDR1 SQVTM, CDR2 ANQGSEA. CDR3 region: CSVHRGRDRVTDTQYF. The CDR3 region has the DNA TGCAGCGTCCACCGGGGCAGGGACAGGGTCACAGATACGCAGTATTTT.